The entry that follows covers one T cell receptor (beta chain) sequence. Its antigen is unidentified. The data derive from a study of cytomegalovirus exposure and HLA in healthy donors. Findings and limits, study-wide: As confirmed in vitro, a few CMV-associated chains were specific for CMV antigens.

The study ran its PCR with 60 Vbeta and 13 Jbeta primers. Some clones are missing from TCRdb's copy, which holds only in-frame ones; the method was immunoSEQ multiplex PCR. The sample includes about 270,000 clones, roughly two thirds seen only once; the top ten take approximately 2.5%. Germline CDR1 is SGHVS and CDR2 is FQNEAQ. The CDR3 consists of 14 residues. With V trimmed by 1 base and J by 12 bases, 8 bases remained unmatched. The source material was PBMCs. The sequence was obtained from a female donor in good health and CMV-seronegative. The rearrangement links TRBV7-8 to TRBJ1-2; 10 bases fit TRBD1. CDR3 region: CASSLGGQGHADTF. CDR3 in DNA: TGTGCCAGCAGCTTAGGGGGACAGGGGCATGCGGACACCTTC.